This T cell receptor (beta chain) was found in a study of molecular identifiers for immune sequencing clone quantification. Overall study findings and caveats: Shared barcodes on identical TCR molecules could underestimate the sizes of highly expanded clones.

Using its own MiXCR run on the PCR reads, TCRdb lists one record per CDR3 protein. The sample records more than 450,000 distinct CDR3 sequences, 20% to 25% being singletons. This clonotype was picked up many times. Its antigen is currently unknown. This CDR3 has 14 amino acids. The germline gives CDR1 SGHDN, CDR2 FVKESK. Between the trimmed V and J ends, which lost 4 bases and 3 bases, there was a span of 12 bases. Specimen: naive CD8+ T cells from blood, with Jurkat cell RNA spiked in. Subset described: FACS-sorted CD8+CD4-CCR7+CD45RA+ naive T cells. This chain links TRBV14 with TRBJ1-1, with D unclear. This sequence originates from a human donor in good health. Some libraries in this study had Jurkat cell RNA spiked in. CDR3 amino acids: CASSRSVVDTEAFF. The CDR3 bases are TGTGCCAGCAGCCGTAGTGTGGTTGACACTGAAGCTTTCTTT.